This TCR beta chain was captured in a study of OX40 agonist ivuxolimab in advanced cancers. About the full investigation: Ivuxolimab was a fully human IgG2 agonistic monoclonal antibody targeting the costimulatory receptor OX40 (CD134). Peripheral TCRbeta sequencing was intended to test whether TCR sequence diversity was altered and clonal T-cell expansion was caused by ivuxolimab. Intravenous ivuxolimab was administered to patients every 2 weeks at six dose levels: 0.01, 0.1, 0.3, 1.5, 3 and 10 mg/kg. A male proportion of roughly 80% and a mean age of roughly 58 years, ranging from about 23 to 90, were recorded for the dose-escalation cohort. The paper covers the monotherapy dose-escalation part of the phase I ivuxolimab trial, which included N of about 50 patients. Partial responses occurred in three dose-escalation patients: two with cutaneous melanoma and one with hepatocellular carcinoma. Of the roughly 52 dose-escalation patients, hepatocellular carcinoma was present in approximately 20, melanoma in some 15, renal cell carcinoma in 9 and head and neck cancer in 9. Prior anti-PD-1, anti-PD-L1 or anti-CTLA-4 therapy was permitted, and approximately 42% of dose-escalation patients had received checkpoint inhibitors. The investigation overall reported the following: After ivuxolimab, CD8+ T cells had more expanded clones than CD4+ T cells on average. Low levels of normalized T-cell clonal expansion were also shown by some nonresponding patients. Antigen specificity was not determined for the clonally expanded peripheral T cells. Partial responders in the 0.1-3.0 mg/kg groups had among the lowest normalized peripheral clonal expansion, especially among CD8+ T cells. Clonal expansion of both CD4+ and CD8+ blood T cells was observed from baseline to week 6 at doses 0.1 to 3.0 mg/kg.

The trial excluded patients who had a history of autoimmune disease or who were on systemic immunosuppression. Peripheral blood for TCR sequencing was collected from all dose cohorts at baseline, on cycle 4 day 1, and on cycle 7 day 1. The samples were taken from a phase I, first-in-human, multicenter, open-label dose-escalation trial of ivuxolimab. Adults with locally advanced or metastatic head and neck squamous cell, hepatocellular, melanoma or renal cell carcinoma were enrolled in the trial. Before TCR sequencing, CD4+ T cells and CD8+ T cells from peripheral blood were sorted into separate populations. Genomic DNA was extracted from sorted cells for sequencing of the TCRbeta CDR3 region. The immunoSEQ Assay was used for sequencing of TCRbeta CDR3 regions. TCRdb stores this immuneACCESS table with in-frame sequences only. Part of the clones is absent; in the studies checked, under half of the shortfall reflects unresolved V genes, and no reason is known for the rest. The table for this sample lists about 54,000 clones; just over 90% of them were counted only once. The top ten hold roughly 12% of the sample.

A distance of 11 bases separates the germline ends of V and J, which lose 3 bases and 2 bases respectively. The germline V gene supplies CDR1 SGHNT and CDR2 YENEEA. From its cysteine to its phenylalanine, the CDR3 spans 15 amino acids. Kept here is only the CDR3 DNA, which spans 45 bases and is read in frame from base 1. A note on this clone: What this receptor recognizes is not known. Base qualities are not provided; no much larger clone lies one nucleotide away.

Material: CD4+ or CD8+ T cells sorted from blood, obtained in a trial of the OX40 agonist ivuxolimab. This chain joins TRBV11-3 to TRBJ1-5; confidence is insufficient to name the D gene. This receptor was identified in an adult with an advanced solid tumor such as melanoma, head and neck, liver or kidney cancer. The nucleotide sequence is TGTGCCAGCAGCTTGACAACTTGGGGCAATCAGCCCCAGCATTTT. It translates as CASSLTTWGNQPQHF.